The 8 T cell receptor beta chains given below trace back to one sample, sequenced in a study of tumor-infiltrating lymphocytes in localized non-small cell lung cancer listed by TCRdb under 2021. The library came from the immunoSEQ multiplex PCR assay. TCRdb holds this immuneACCESS table with in-frame rearrangements only. Some clones are missing; in checked studies, unresolved V genes explain under half, and the rest has no known cause. Here the sample has 13,000 or so clones; 82% occur a single time. The top ten clones comprise roughly an eighth of the sample. The sample was uninvolved lung tissue not adjacent to the tumor. The source of these receptors is a human donor with non-small cell lung cancer.

This chain joins TRBV5-1 and TRBJ1-1, with 11 bases aligning to TRBD1. Germline V CDR1 and CDR2: SGHRS, YFSETQ. The junction had 5 bases not matched to a gene; V was cut back by 4 bases and J by 3 bases. The CDR3 totals 15 residues. The CDR3 sequence is CASSRGDRGYTEAFF. CDR3 sequence (DNA): TGCGCCAGCAGCCGTGGGGACAGGGGGTACACTGAAGCTTTCTTT. The entire variable domain, with the rest obtained from reference TRBV5-1 and TRBJ1-1, is as follows: KAGVTQTPRYLIKTRGQQVTLSCSPISGHRSVSWYQQTPGQGLQFLFEYFSETQRNKGNFPGRFSGRQFSNSRSEMNVSTLELGDSALYLCASSRGDRGYTEAFFGQGTRLTVV.

This clone came up once. The V and J genes are TRBV4-3 and TRBJ2-3; 7 bases are a match to TRBD2. CDR3 size: 16 residues. Germline V lookup: CDR1 LGHNA, CDR2 YSLEER. V was clipped by 1 base and J by 3 bases; unmatched bases: 7. CDR3 amino acids: CASSQGPSGGTDTQYF. The CDR3 region has the DNA TGCGCCAGCAGCCAAGGTCCTAGCGGTGGAACAGATACGCAGTATTTT.

This clone was recorded a few times. The V gene is TRBV7-7, the J gene TRBJ2-3, with 7 bases fitting TRBD2. J was trimmed by 4 bases and V by 5 bases; bases with no gene match: 9. CDR3 size: 15 residues. Germline lookup yields CDR1 SSHAT and CDR2 FNYEAQ (reference sequence). The CDR3 nucleotides are TGTGCCAGCAGCCAGACTCGCGGGGGAGCAGATACGCAGTATTTT. This translates into CASSQTRGGADTQYF.

The chain joins TRBV27 to TRBJ2-5, with 13 bases fitting TRBD2. Germline values: CDR1 MNHEY, CDR2 SMNVEV (reference sequence). The CDR3 totals 15 residues. The V gene end was trimmed by 4 bases and the J gene end by 3 bases; junction bases not matched to a gene: 2. The CDR3 DNA reads as TGTGCCAGCAGTTCCGGGACTAGCGGGAAAGAGACCCAGTACTTC. Its translation: CASSSGTSGKETQYF.

The chain joins TRBV6-1 to TRBJ2-1; TRBD2 matches at 10 bases. The V and J ends lost 4 bases and 4 bases, in that order; junction bases with no gene match: 16. Germline-derived CDR1 and CDR2 are MNHNS and SASEGT. This CDR3 comprises 19 residues. Here the CDR3 DNA reads TGTGCCAGCAGTGCTGGTCCCGGGATAGCGGGGGGACTATACAATGAGCAGTTCTTC. Its translation: CASSAGPGIAGGLYNEQFF.

The chain is built from TRBV27 and TRBJ2-1; D remains ambiguous. CDR1 and CDR2 (germline): MNHEY, SMNVEV (reference sequence). Trimming took off 0 bases at V and 5 bases at J, with 14 bases between the two ends. This CDR3 contains 16 residues. The CDR3 here is CASSLSALGLDNEQFF. DNA of the CDR3: TGTGCCAGCAGTTTATCCGCCCTAGGGTTGGACAATGAGCAGTTCTTC.

The genes are TRBV6-5 and TRBJ1-5; D not resolved. Trimming left V 2 bases short and J 0 bases short, with 11 bases between. The CDR3 length is 16 residues. Germline V gene sequence: CDR1 MNHEY, CDR2 SVGAGI. The DNA of the CDR3 is TGTGCCAGCAGTTACAAGAAGTTTTCTAGCAATCAGCCCCAGCATTTT. This encodes CASSYKKFSSNQPQHF.

The chain recombines TRBV14 with TRBJ2-1; D is undetermined. The germline gives CDR1 SGHDN, CDR2 FVKESK. The CDR3 is made up of 14 amino acids. Deletions cut 4 bases from V and 0 bases from J, with 7 bases between. In DNA form, the CDR3 reads TGTGCCAGCAGCCCGCTCGGCTCCTACAATGAGCAGTTCTTC. It codes for CASSPLGSYNEQFF.